This T cell receptor beta chain was documented in a study of vaccination effects on CD4 cells after COVID-19. Of note for this clone: Its target is unknown.

TCRdb's table, derived via immunoSEQ multiplex PCR, lists solely in-frame clones and lacks some. The table has tens of thousands of clones, roughly 72% seen once; the top ten hold about 9.7%. ViraFEST assay sequencing came after antigen-specific CD4+ T cells were expanded with viral peptide pools. Researchers isolated CD4+ T cells once roughly ten days of culture had elapsed. Vaccinated recipients, who were negative for nucleocapsid antibodies, had no history of SARS-CoV-2 infection. IL-2 medium supplanted half the medium on days 3 and 7. General study results and limits: Just 1 of 255 vaccine-induced clones in healthy recipients was cross-reactive. Limitations: small convalescent group and missing early post-infection timepoints.

The trim removed 6 bases at V and 6 bases at J, leaving 11 bases unmatched. Germline V gives CDR1 DFQATT, CDR2 SNEGSKA (reference sequence). The CDR3 sequence is 14 residues long. The sequence came from a human donor who received a COVID-19 vaccine. The sequenced sample was CD4+ T cells from PBMCs cultured with HCoV-NL63 spike peptides, obtained before COVID-19 vaccination. The chain joins TRBV20-1 to TRBJ2-5; 9 bases line up with TRBD1. CDR3 protein: CSASPGTGTQTQYF. The CDR3, as DNA: TGCAGTGCCAGTCCCGGGACAGGGACACAGACCCAGTACTTC.